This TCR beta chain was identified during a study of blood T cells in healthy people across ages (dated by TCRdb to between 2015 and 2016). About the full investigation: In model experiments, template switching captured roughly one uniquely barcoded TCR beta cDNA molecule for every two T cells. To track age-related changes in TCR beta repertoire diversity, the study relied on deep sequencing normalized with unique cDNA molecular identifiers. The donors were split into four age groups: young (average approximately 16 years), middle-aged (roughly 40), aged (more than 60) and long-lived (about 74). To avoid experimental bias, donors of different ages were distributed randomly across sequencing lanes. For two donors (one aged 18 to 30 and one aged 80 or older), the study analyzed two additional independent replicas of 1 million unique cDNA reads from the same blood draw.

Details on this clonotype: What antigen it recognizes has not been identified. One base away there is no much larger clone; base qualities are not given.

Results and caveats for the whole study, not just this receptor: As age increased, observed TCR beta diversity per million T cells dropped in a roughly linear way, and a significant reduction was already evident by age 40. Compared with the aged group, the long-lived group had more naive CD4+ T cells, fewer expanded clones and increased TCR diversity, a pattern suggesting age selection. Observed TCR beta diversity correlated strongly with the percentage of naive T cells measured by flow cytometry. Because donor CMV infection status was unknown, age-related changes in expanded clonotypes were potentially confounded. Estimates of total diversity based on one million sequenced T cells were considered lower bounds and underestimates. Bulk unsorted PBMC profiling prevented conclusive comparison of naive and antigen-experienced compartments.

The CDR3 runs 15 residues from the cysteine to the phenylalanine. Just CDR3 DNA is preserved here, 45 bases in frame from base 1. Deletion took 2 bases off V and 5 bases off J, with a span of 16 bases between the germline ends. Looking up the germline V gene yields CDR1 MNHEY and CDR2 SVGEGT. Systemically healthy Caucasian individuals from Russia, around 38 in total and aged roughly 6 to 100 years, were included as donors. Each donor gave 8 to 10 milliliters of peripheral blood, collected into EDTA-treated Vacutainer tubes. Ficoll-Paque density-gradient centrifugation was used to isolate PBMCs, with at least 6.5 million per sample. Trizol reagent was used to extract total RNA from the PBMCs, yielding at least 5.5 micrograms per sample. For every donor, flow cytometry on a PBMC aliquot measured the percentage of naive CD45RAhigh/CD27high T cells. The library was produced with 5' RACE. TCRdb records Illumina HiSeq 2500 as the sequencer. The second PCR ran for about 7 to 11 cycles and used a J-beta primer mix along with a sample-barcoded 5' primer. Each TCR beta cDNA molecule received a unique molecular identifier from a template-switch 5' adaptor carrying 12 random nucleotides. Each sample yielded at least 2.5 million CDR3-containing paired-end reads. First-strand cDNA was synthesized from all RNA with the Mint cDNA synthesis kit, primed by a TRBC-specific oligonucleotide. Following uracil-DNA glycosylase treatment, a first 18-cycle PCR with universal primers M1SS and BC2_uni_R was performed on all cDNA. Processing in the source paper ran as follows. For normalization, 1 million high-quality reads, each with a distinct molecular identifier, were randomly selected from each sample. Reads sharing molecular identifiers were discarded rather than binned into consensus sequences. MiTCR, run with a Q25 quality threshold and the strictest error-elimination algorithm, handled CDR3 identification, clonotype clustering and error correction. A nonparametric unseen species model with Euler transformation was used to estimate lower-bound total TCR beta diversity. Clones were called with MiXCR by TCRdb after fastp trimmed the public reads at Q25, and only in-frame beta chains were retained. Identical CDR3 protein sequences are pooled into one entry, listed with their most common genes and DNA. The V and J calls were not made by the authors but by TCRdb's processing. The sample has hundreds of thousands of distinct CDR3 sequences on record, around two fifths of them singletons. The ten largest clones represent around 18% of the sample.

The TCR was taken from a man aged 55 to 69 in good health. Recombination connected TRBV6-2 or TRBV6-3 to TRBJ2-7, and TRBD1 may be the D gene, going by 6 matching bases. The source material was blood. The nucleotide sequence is TGTGCCAGCAGTTACCCCAGCACAGGGCGGAACGAGCAGTACTTC. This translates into CASSYPSTGRNEQYF.